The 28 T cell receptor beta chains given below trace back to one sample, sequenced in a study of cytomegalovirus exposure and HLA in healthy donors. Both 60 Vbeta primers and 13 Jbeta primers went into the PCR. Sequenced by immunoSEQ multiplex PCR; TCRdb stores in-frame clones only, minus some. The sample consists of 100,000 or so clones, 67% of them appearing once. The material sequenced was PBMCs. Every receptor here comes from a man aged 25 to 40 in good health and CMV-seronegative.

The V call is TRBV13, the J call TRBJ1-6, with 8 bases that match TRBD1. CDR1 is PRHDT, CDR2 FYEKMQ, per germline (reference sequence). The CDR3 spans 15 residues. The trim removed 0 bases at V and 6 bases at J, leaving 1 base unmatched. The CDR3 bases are TGTGCCAGCAGCTTAGGGGGACAGGCTAATTCACCCCTCCACTTT. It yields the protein CASSLGGQANSPLHF.

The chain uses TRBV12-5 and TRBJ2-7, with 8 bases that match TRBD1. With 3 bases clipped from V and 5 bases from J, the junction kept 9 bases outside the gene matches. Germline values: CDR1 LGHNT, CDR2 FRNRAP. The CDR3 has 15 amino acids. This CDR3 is CASGLTGTGFHEQYF. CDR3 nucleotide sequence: TGTGCTAGTGGTTTAACCGGGACAGGCTTCCACGAGCAGTACTTC. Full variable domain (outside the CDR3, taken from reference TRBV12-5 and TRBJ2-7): DARVTQTPRHKVTEMGQEVTMRCQPILGHNTVFWYRQTMMQGLELLAYFRNRAPLDDSGMPKDRFSAEMPDATLATLKIQPSEPRDSAVYFCASGLTGTGFHEQYFGPGTRLTVT.

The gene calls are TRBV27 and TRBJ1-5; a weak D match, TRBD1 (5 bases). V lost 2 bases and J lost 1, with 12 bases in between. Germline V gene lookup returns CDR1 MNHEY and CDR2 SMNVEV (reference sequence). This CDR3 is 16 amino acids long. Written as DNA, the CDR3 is TGTGCCAGCAGTTTAGGTACGGGGGGGAGCAATCAGCCCCAGCATTTT. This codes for CASSLGTGGSNQPQHF.

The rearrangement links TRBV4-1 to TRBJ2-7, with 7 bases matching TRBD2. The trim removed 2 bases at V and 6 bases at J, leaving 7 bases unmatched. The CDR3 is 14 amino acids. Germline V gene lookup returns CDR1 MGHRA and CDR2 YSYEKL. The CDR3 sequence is CASSQRQGGCEQYF. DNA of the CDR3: TGCGCCAGCAGCCAACGGCAGGGAGGGTGCGAGCAGTACTTC.

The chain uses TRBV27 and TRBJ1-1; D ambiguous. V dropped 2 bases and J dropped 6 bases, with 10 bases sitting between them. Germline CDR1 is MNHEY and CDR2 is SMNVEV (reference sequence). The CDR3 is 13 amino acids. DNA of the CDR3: TGTGCCAGCAGTTTAGTGGGAGCAGCTGAAGCTTTCTTT. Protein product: CASSLVGAAEAFF.

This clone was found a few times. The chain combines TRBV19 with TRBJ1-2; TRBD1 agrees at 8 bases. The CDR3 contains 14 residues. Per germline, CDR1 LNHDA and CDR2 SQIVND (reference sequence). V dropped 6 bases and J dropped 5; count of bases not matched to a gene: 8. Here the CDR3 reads CASSSGGAVYGYTF. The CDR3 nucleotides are TGTGCCAGTAGCTCAGGGGGCGCGGTTTATGGCTACACCTTC. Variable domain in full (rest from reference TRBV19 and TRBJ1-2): DGGITQSPKYLFRKEGQNVTLSCEQNLNHDAMYWYRQDPGQGLRLIYYSQIVNDFQKGDIAEGYSVSREKKESFPLTVTSAQKNPTAFYLCASSSGGAVYGYTFGSGTRLTVV.

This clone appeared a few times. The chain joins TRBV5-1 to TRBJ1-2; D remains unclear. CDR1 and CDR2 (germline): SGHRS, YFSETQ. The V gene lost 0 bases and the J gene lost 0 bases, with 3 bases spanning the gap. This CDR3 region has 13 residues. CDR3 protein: CASSLAANYGYTF. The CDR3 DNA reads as TGCGCCAGCAGCTTGGCCGCTAACTATGGCTACACCTTC.

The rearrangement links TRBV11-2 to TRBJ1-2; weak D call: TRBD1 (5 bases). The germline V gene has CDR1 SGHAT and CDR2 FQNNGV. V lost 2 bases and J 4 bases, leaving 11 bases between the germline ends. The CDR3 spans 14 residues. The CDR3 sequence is CASSLRDWSYGYTF. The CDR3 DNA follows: TGTGCCAGCAGCTTAAGGGACTGGAGCTATGGCTACACCTTC.

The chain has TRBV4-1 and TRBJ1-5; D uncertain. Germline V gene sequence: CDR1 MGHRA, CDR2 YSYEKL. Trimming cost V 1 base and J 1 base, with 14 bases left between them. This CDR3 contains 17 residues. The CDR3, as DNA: TGCGCCAGCAGCCAAGTTCTTGGCGGAAGAAGCAATCAGCCCCAGCATTTT. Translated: CASSQVLGGRSNQPQHF.

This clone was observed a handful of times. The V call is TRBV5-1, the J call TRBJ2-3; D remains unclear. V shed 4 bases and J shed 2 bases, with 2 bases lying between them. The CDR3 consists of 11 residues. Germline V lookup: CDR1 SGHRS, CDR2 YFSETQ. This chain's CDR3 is CASSHTDTQYF. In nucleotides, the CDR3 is TGCGCCAGCAGCCACACAGATACGCAGTATTTT. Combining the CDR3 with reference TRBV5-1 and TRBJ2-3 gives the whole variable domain KAGVTQTPRYLIKTRGQQVTLSCSPISGHRSVSWYQQTPGQGLQFLFEYFSETQRNKGNFPGRFSGRQFSNSRSEMNVSTLELGDSALYLCASSHTDTQYFGPGTRLTVL.

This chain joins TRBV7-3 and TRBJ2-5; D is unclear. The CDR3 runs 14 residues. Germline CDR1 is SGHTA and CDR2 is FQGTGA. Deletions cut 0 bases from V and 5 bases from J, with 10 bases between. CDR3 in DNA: TGTGCCAGCAGCTTAACGTCTATATCCGAGACCCAGTACTTC. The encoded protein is CASSLTSISETQYF.

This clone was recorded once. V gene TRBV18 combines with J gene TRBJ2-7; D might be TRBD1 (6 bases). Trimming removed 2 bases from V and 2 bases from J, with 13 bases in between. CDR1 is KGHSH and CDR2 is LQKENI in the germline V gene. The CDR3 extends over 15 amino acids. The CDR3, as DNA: TGTGCCAGCTCACCAGGGCAGGGGATCGCCTACGAGCAGTACTTC. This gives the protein CASSPGQGIAYEQYF. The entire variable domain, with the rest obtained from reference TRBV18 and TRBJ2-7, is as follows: NAGVMQNPRHLVRRRGQEARLRCSPMKGHSHVYWYRQLPEEGLKFMVYLQKENIIDESGMPKERFSAEFPKEGPSILRIQQVVRGDSAAYFCASSPGQGIAYEQYFGPGTRLTVT.

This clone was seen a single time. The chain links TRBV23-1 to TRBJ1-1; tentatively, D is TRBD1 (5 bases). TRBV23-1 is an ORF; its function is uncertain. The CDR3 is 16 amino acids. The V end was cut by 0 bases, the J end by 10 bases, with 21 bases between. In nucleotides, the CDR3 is TGCGCCAGCAGTCAATCGGGGCTGTGCAGGGCGGAGGGAGCTTTCTTT. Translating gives CASSQSGLCRAEGAFF.

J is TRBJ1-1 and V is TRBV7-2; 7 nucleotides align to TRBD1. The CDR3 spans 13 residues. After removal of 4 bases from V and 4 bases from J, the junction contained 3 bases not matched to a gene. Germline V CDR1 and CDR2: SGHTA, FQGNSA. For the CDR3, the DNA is TGTGCCAGCAGCTACCCAGGGGGCACTGAAGCTTTCTTT. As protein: CASSYPGGTEAFF.

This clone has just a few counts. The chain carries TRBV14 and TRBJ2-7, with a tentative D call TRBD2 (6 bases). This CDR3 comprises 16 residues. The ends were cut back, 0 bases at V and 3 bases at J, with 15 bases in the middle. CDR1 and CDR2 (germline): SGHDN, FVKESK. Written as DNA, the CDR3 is TGTGCCAGCAGCCAAGATTCCTCGGGAGCACTCTACGAGCAGTACTTC. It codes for CASSQDSSGALYEQYF.

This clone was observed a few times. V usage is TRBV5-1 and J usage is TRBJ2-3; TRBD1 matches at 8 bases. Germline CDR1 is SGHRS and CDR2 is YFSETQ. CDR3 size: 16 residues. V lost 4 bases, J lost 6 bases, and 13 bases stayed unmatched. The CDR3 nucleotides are TGCGCCAGCAGCCTGACCGGGACAGGCTCATGGGATACGCAGTATTTT. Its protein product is CASSLTGTGSWDTQYF. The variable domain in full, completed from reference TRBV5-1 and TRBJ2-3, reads KAGVTQTPRYLIKTRGQQVTLSCSPISGHRSVSWYQQTPGQGLQFLFEYFSETQRNKGNFPGRFSGRQFSNSRSEMNVSTLELGDSALYLCASSLTGTGSWDTQYFGPGTRLTVL.

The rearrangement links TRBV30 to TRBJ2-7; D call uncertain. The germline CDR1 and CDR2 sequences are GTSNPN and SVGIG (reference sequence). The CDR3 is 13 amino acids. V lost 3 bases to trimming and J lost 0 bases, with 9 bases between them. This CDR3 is CAWRSRSSYEQYF. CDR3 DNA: TGTGCCTGGAGGTCTCGCAGCTCCTACGAGCAGTACTTC.

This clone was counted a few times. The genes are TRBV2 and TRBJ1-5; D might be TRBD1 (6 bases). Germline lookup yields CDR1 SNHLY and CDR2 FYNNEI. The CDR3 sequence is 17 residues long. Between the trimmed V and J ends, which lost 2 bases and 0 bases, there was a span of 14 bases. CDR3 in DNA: TGTGCCAGCAGTGAAACAGGGATGGGGTATAGCAATCAGCCCCAGCATTTT. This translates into CASSETGMGYSNQPQHF.

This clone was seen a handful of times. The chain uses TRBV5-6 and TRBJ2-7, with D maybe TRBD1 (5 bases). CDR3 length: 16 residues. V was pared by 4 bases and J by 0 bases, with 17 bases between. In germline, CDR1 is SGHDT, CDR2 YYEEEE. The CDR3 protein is CASSHRAGILSYEQYF. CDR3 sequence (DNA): TGTGCCAGCAGCCACCGGGCAGGGATCCTCTCCTACGAGCAGTACTTC.

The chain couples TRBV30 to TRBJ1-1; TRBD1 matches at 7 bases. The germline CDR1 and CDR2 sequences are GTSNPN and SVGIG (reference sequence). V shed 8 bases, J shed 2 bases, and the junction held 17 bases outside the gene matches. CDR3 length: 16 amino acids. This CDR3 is CAGILKQGTGNTEAFF. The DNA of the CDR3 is TGTGCCGGGATATTAAAACAGGGGACGGGAAACACTGAAGCTTTCTTT.

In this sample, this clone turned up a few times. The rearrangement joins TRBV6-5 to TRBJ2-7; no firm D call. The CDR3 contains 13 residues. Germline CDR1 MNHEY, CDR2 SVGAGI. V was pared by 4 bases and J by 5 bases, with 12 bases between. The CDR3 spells CASSFISADEQYF. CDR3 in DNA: TGTGCCAGCAGTTTCATTTCGGCGGACGAGCAGTACTTC.

CDR3 region: CASSPMTETDEQYF. The DNA for the CDR3 is TGTGCCAGCTCACCCATGACCGAGACAGACGAGCAGTACTTC. The rearrangement uses TRBV18 and TRBJ2-7; TRBD1 is a possible D gene (5 bases). Trimming took 3 bases from V and 5 from J, leaving 14 bases between them. Germline-derived CDR1 and CDR2 are KGHSH and LQKENI. This CDR3 is 14 amino acids long.

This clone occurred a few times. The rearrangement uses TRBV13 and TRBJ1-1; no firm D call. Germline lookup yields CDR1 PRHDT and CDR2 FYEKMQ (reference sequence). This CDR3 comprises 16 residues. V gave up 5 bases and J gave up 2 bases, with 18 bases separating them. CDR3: CASSIRPPRGNTEAFF. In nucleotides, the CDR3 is TGTGCCAGCAGCATAAGACCTCCGCGGGGAAACACTGAAGCTTTCTTT.

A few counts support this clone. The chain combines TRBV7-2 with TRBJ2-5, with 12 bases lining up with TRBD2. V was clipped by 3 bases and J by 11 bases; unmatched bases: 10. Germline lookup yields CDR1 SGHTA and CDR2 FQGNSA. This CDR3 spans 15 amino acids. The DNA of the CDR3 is TGTGCCAGCAGCTTTACCTCGGGACTAGCGGGTAGTCAGTACTTC. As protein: CASSFTSGLAGSQYF.

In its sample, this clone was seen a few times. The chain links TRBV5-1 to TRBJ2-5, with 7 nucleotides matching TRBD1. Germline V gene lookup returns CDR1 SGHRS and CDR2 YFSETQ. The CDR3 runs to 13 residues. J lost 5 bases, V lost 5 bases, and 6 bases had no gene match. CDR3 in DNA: TGCGCCAGCAGGACAGGGAATAGGGAGACCCAGTACTTC. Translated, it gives CASRTGNRETQYF.

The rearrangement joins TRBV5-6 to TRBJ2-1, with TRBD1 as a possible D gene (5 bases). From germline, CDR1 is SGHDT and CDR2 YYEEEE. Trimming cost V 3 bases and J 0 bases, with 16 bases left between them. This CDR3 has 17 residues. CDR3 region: CASSWGASLASYNEQFF. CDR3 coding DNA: TGTGCCAGCAGCTGGGGCGCGAGCCTGGCCTCCTACAATGAGCAGTTCTTC.

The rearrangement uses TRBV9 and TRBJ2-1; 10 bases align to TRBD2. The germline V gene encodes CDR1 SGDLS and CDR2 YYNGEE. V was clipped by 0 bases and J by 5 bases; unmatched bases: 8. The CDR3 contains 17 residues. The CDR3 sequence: CASSVELRTSGNNEQFF. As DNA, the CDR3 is TGTGCCAGCAGCGTAGAATTGAGGACTAGCGGAAACAATGAGCAGTTCTTC.

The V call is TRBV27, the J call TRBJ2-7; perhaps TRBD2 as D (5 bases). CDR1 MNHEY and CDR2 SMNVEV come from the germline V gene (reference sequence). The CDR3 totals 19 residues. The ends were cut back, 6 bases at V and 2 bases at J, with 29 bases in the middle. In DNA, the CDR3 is TGTGCCAGCAGCCTTACCAGACCGGCCGAGGGCATTAATACCTACGAGCAGTACTTC. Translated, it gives CASSLTRPAEGINTYEQYF.